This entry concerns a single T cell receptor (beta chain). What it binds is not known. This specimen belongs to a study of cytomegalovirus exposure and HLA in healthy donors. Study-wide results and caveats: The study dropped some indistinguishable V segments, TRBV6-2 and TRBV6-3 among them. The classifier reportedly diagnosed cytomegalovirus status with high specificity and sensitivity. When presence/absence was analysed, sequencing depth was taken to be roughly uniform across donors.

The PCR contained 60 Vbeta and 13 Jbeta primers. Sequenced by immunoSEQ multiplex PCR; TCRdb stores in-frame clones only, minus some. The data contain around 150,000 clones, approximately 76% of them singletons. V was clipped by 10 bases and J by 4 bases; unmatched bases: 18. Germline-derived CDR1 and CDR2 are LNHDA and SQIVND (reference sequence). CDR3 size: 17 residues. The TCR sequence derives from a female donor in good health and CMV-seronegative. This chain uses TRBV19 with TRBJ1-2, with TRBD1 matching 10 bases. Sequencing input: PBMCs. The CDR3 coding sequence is TGTGCCATTCGATCCGGGACAGGGGACCCTCCATTCTATGGCTACACCTTC. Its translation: CAIRSGTGDPPFYGYTF.